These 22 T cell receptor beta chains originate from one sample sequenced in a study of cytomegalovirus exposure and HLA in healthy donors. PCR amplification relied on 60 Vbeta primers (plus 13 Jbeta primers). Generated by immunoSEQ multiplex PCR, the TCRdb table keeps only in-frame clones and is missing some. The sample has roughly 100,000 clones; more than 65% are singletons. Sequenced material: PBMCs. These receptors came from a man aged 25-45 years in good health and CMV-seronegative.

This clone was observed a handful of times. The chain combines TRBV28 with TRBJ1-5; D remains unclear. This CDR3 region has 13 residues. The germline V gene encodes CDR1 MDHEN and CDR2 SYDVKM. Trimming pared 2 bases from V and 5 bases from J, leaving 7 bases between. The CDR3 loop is CASSLRHYQPQHF. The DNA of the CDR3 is TGTGCCAGCAGTTTACGACATTATCAGCCCCAGCATTTT.

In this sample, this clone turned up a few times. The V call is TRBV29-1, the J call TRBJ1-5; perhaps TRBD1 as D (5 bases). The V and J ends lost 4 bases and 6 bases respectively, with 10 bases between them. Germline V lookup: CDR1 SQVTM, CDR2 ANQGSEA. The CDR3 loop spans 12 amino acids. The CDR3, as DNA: TGCAGCGTTGGTCTCGGGGGTCAGCCCCAGCATTTT. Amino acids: CSVGLGGQPQHF.

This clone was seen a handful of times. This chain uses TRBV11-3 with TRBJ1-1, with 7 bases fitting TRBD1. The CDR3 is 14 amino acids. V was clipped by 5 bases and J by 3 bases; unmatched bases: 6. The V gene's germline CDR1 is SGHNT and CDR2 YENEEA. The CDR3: CASSITGAHTEAFF. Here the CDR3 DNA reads TGTGCCAGCAGCATTACAGGGGCCCACACTGAAGCTTTCTTT.

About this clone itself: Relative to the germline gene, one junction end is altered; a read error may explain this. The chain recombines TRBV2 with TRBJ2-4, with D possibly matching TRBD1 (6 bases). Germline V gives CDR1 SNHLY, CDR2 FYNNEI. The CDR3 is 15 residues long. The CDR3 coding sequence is TGTGCCAGCAGCCCCCAGGGGCTAGCCAAAAACAGTCAGTACTTC. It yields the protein CASSPQGLAKNSQYF.

The CDR3 here is CASSEESGGTEAFF. The DNA of the CDR3 is TGTGCCAGCAGTGAAGAGAGTGGGGGGACTGAAGCTTTCTTT. V is TRBV2 and J is TRBJ1-1; D is perhaps TRBD1 (5 bases). Germline V lookup: CDR1 SNHLY, CDR2 FYNNEI. Trimming stripped 1 base from V and 5 bases from J, with 11 bases between. There are 14 residues in the CDR3.

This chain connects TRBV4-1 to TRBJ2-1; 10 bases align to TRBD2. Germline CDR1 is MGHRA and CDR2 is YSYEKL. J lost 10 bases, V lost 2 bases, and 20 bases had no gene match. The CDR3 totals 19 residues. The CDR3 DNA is TGCGCCAGCAGCCAACTACCACTTCCAGCGGGAGGGCCTATTGGGGAGCAGTTCTTC. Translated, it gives CASSQLPLPAGGPIGEQFF.

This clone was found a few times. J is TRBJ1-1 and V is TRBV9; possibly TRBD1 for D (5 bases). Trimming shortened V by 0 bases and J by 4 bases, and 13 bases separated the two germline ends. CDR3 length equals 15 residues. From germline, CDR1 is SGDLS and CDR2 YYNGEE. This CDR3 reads CASSVDPGRGTEAFF. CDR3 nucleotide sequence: TGTGCCAGCAGCGTAGATCCAGGGAGGGGCACTGAAGCTTTCTTT.

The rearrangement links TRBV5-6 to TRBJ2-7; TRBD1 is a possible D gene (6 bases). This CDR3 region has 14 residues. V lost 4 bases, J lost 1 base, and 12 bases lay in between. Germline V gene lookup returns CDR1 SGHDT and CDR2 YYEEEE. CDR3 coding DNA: TGTGCCAGCAGCCTGAGGGACACATCCTACGAGCAGTACTTC. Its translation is CASSLRDTSYEQYF.

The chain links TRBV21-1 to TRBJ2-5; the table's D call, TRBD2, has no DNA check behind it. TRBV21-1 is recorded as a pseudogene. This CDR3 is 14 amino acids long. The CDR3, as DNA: TGTGCCAGCAGCACACCGGGAGCTAGAGAGACCCAGTACTTC. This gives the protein CASSTPGARETQYF.

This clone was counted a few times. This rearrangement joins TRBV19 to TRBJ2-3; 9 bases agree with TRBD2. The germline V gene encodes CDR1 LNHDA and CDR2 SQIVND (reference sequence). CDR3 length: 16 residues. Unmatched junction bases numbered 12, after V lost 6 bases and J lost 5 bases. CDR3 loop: CASSSVGSGSLDTQYF. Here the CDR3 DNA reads TGTGCCAGTAGCTCCGTCGGTAGCGGGAGCCTAGATACGCAGTATTTT.

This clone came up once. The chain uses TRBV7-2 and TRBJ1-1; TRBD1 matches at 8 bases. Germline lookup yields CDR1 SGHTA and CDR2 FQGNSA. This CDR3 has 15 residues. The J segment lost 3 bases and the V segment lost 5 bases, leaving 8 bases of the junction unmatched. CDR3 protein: CASSTRTGSDTEAFF. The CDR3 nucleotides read TGTGCCAGCAGCACACGGACAGGGTCAGACACTGAAGCTTTCTTT.

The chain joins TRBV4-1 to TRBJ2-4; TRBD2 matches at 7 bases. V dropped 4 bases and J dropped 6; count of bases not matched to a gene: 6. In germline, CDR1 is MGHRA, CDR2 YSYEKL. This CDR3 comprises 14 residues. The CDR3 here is CASSRGLVGNIQYF. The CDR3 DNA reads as TGCGCCAGCAGCCGAGGACTAGTTGGAAACATTCAGTACTTC.

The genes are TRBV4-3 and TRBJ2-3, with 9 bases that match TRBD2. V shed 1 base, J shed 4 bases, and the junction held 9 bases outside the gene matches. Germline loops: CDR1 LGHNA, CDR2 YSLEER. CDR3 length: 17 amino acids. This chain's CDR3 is CASSQVGGRGGADTQYF. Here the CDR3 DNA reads TGCGCCAGCAGCCAAGTTGGCGGGAGGGGGGGCGCAGATACGCAGTATTTT.

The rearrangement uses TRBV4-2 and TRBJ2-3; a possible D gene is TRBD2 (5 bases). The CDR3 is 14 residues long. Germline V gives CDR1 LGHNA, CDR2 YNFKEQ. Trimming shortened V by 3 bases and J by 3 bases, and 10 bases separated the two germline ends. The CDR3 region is CASSQTPGTDTQYF. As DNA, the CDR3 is TGTGCCAGCAGCCAGACCCCGGGGACAGATACGCAGTATTTT.

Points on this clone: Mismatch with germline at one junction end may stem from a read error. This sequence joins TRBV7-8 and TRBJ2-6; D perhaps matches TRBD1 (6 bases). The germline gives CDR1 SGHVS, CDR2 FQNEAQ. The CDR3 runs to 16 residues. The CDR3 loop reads CASSLLNRDGANGLTF. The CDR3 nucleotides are TGTGCCAGCAGCTTACTAAACAGGGACGGGGCCAACGGCCTGACTTTC. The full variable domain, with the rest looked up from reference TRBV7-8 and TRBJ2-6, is GAGVSQSPRYKVAKRGQDVALRCDPISGHVSLFWYQQALGQGPEFLTYFQNEAQLDKSGLPSDRFFAERPEGSVSTLKIQRTQQEDSAVYLCASSLLNRDGANGLTFGAGSRLTVL.

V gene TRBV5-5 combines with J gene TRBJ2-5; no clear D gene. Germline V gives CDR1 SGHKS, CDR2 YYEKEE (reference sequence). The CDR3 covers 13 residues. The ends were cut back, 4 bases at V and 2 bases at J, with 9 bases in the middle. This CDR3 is CASSQIQQETQYF. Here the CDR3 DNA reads TGTGCCAGCAGCCAGATTCAGCAAGAGACCCAGTACTTC. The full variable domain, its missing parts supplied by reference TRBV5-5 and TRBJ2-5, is DAGVTQSPTHLIKTRGQQVTLRCSPISGHKSVSWYQQVLGQGPQFIFQYYEKEERGRGNFPDRFSARQFPNYSSELNVNALLLGDSALYLCASSQIQQETQYFGPGTRLLVL.

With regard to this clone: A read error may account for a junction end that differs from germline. The CDR3, as DNA: TGTGCCAGCAGTTACTTGGACAGGGACATCGGCTGCACCTTC. It specifies CASSYLDRDIGCTF. The gene calls are TRBV6-6 and TRBJ1-2; 8 nucleotides agree with TRBD1. The CDR3 covers 14 residues. Germline V CDR1 and CDR2: MNHNY, SVGAGI (reference sequence).

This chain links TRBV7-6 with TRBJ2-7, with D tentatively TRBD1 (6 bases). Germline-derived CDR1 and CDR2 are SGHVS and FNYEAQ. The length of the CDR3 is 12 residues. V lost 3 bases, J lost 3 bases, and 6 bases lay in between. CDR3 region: CASSLTGYEQYF. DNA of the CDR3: TGTGCCAGCAGCTTGACAGGCTACGAGCAGTACTTC.

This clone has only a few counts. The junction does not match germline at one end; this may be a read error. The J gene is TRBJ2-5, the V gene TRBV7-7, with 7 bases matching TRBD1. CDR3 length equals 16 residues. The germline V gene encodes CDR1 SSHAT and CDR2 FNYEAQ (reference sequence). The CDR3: CASSLATLGGAETQYF. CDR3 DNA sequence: TGTGCTAGCAGCTTAGCGACATTAGGGGGCGCGGAGACCCAGTACTTC.

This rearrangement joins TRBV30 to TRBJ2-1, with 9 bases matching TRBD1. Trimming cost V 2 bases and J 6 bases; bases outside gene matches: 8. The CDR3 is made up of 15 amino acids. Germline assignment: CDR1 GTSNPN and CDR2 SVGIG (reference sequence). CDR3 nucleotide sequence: TGTGCCTGGAGTCCCGGGACAGGGTGGGCCAATGAGCAGTTCTTC. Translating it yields CAWSPGTGWANEQFF.

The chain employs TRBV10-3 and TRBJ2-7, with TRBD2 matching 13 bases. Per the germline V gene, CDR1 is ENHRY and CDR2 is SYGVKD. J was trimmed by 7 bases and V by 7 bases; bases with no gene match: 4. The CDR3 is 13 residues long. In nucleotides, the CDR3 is TGTGCCATCAAAGAACTAGCGGGAGGGGAGCAGTACTTC. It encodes CAIKELAGGEQYF.

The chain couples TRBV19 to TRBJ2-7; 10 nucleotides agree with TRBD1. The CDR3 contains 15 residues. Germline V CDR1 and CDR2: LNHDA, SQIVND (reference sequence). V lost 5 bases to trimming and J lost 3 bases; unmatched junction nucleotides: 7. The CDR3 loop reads CASSPRRDRGYEQYF. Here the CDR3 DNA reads TGTGCCAGTAGTCCCAGGAGGGACAGGGGCTACGAGCAGTACTTC. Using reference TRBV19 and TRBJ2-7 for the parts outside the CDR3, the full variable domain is DGGITQSPKYLFRKEGQNVTLSCEQNLNHDAMYWYRQDPGQGLRLIYYSQIVNDFQKGDIAEGYSVSREKKESFPLTVTSAQKNPTAFYLCASSPRRDRGYEQYFGPGTRLTVT.